This record concerns one T cell receptor (beta chain) sequence. What it recognizes is unknown. Each CDR3 protein is one row after TCRdb ran MiXCR on the 5' RACE reads. The table records about 700,000 distinct CDR3 sequences, around 20% of them present only once. Germline assignment: CDR1 MGHRA and CDR2 YSYEKL. Between the trimmed V and J ends, which lost 3 bases and 3 bases, there was a span of 16 bases. The CDR3 covers 16 residues. The data derive from a study of CD8 T cells in ankylosing spondylitis. Study-wide findings and caveats: Disease-associated clones were CD8+ and fairly uncommon in peripheral blood. What seemed typical of ankylosing spondylitis blood was a TCR beta motif built from several highly homologous variants.

The genes are TRBV4-1 and TRBJ2-3; D might be TRBD1 (6 bases). Input material: blood, either unsorted or a sorted T cell fraction (not recorded which). The sequence came from a male donor with ankylosing spondylitis. The CDR3: CASSQATGPWTDTQYF. The CDR3 nucleotides read TGCGCCAGCAGCCAGGCAACAGGGCCCTGGACAGATACGCAGTATTTT.